This T cell receptor (beta chain) was obtained from a study of shared clonotypes between healthy human individuals. Study observations and caveats: Sorted-subset sequencing was shown by rarefaction to be incomplete despite large depth.

The study drew all its donors from Caucasian adults living in Nashville, Tennessee. From CD4+ cells came CD45RA+ naive and CD45RA-negative memory subsets. Remarks on this clone: No antigen is known for it.

Using approximately 200 ng DNA, tens of thousands of T cell genomes, the sorted-subset replicate PCRs were run. Clones were read by immunoSEQ multiplex PCR, and TCRdb kept only the in-frame ones, dropping some. Among more than 2,000,000 clones listed, over 85% were seen once. CDR1 is GTSNPN and CDR2 is SVGIG in the germline V gene (reference sequence). The junction had 7 bases not matched to a gene; V was cut back by 5 bases and J by 4 bases. The CDR3 loop spans 14 amino acids. V usage is TRBV30 and J usage is TRBJ1-2; 10 positions match TRBD1. Sample: naive CD4+ T cells sorted from blood. Documented subset: CD45RA+ positively selected. The receptor comes from a man aged 18 to 29 in good health. The CDR3 DNA is TGTGCCTGGGGAAGGGACAGGGGAATCTATGGCTACACCTTC. This sequence encodes CAWGRDRGIYGYTF. The full variable domain, rest sourced from reference TRBV30 and TRBJ1-2, is SQTIHQWPATLVQPVGSPLSLECTVEGTSNPNLYWYRQAAGRGLQLLFYSVGIGQISSEVPQNLSASRPQDRQFILSSKKLLLSDSGFYLCAWGRDRGIYGYTFGSGTRLTVV.